This T cell receptor beta chain was profiled in a study of T cells in tumors after PD-1 blockade. Trimming took 10 bases from V and 8 from J, leaving 11 bases between them. Germline V gives CDR1 MDHEN, CDR2 SYDVKM. CDR3 length equals 11 residues. Libraries were prepared by immunoSEQ multiplex PCR; TCRdb keeps only in-frame clonotypes and omits some of them. The sample includes about 15,000 clones, over 75% of them seen just once. The specimen comprised PBMCs, sampled after anti-PD-1 treatment. The clonotype comes from a human donor with basal cell carcinoma. The rearrangement uses TRBV28 and TRBJ1-4; possible D gene TRBD1, 5 bases. CDR3 bases: TGTGCCACCCGGGGGGGAGAAAAACTGTTTTTT. Its protein is CATRGGEKLFF.